The 11 T cell receptor beta chains given below trace back to one sample, sequenced in a study of blood T cell repertoires in COVID-19 (dated by TCRdb to about 2020). Library preparation was by the immunoSEQ multiplex PCR assay. TCRdb re-hosts the immuneACCESS table, in-frame sequences only. Its copies lack some clones; in the studies checked, an unresolved V gene accounts for under half of them, and the cause for the rest is not known. Recorded for this sample are roughly 400,000 clones; about 83% of them occurred a single time. The biggest ten clones account for roughly 9.4% of the sample. The source material was PBMCs or T cells enriched from blood (not recorded which). The receptors here all came from a woman between 50 and 59 years old who had recovered from COVID-19.

The rearrangement joins TRBV3-1 (or the pseudogene TRBV3-2) to TRBJ1-2; D perhaps matches TRBD1 (5 bases). The V end lost 0 bases, the J end lost 4 bases, and 12 bases lay between the germline ends. Germline CDR1 reads LGHDT; CDR2 reads YNNKEL (reference sequence). The CDR3 spans 15 residues. CDR3 protein: CASSQDQGAAYGYTF. The CDR3 region has the DNA TGTGCCAGCAGCCAAGATCAGGGTGCGGCCTATGGCTACACCTTC.

This rearrangement joins TRBV20-1 to TRBJ1-2; possibly TRBD1 for D (5 bases). Germline V gives CDR1 DFQATT, CDR2 SNEGSKA (reference sequence). CDR3 size: 16 residues. Trimming took 7 bases from V and 1 from J, leaving 22 bases between them. CDR3 in amino acids: CSVGEGGKRGNYGYTF. In DNA, the CDR3 is TGCAGTGTTGGTGAGGGAGGTAAAAGGGGTAACTATGGCTACACCTTC.

The J gene is TRBJ2-3, the V gene TRBV11-2; TRBD2 aligns across 8 bases. V lost 5 bases and J lost 3; bases outside the gene matches: 10. The V gene's germline CDR1 is SGHAT and CDR2 FQNNGV. The CDR3 spans 16 residues. CDR3 protein: CASSAQLAVLTDTQYF. In DNA form, the CDR3 reads TGTGCCAGCAGCGCCCAACTAGCGGTTTTAACAGATACGCAGTATTTT.

The chain combines TRBV4-1 with TRBJ1-5; D possibly corresponds to TRBD1 (6 bases). The CDR3 extends over 15 amino acids. Germline values: CDR1 MGHRA, CDR2 YSYEKL. V was pared by 4 bases and J by 1 base, with 11 bases between. The CDR3 DNA sequence: TGCGCCAGCAGCCTGGCAGGGGTGAGCAATCAGCCCCAGCATTTT. It yields the protein CASSLAGVSNQPQHF.

This clone was observed a single time. The chain has TRBV29-1 and TRBJ1-4; possible D gene TRBD1, 5 bases. The CDR3 contains 14 residues. Trimming removed 7 bases at V and 3 bases at J, with 15 bases between. Germline-derived CDR1 and CDR2 are SQVTM and ANQGSEA. CDR3 nucleotides: TGCAGCGGCACGCAGGGAGGGTCTAATGAAAAACTGTTTTTT. Translated: CSGTQGGSNEKLFF. Drawing the rest from reference TRBV29-1 and TRBJ1-4, the complete variable domain is SAVISQKPSRDICQRGTSLTIQCQVDSQVTMMFWYRQQPGQSLTLIATANQGSEATYESGFVIDKFPISRPNLTFSTLTVSNMSPEDSSIYLCSGTQGGSNEKLFFGSGTQLSVL.

This chain joins TRBV7-8 and TRBJ1-4; D possibly corresponds to TRBD1 (5 bases). The CDR3 is 14 residues long. Germline values: CDR1 SGHVS, CDR2 FQNEAQ. Trimming took 4 bases from V and 3 from J, leaving 9 bases between them. CDR3 region: CASSWGLANEKLFF. Here the CDR3 DNA reads TGTGCCAGCAGCTGGGGCCTGGCTAATGAAAAACTGTTTTTT.

The chain carries TRBV5-1 and TRBJ2-3, with TRBD1 identical over 8 bases. The CDR3 loop spans 14 amino acids. Trimming cost V 4 bases and J 1 base; bases outside gene matches: 2. Germline CDR1 SGHRS, CDR2 YFSETQ. CDR3 sequence reads: CASSEGQGTDTQYF. The CDR3 DNA sequence: TGCGCCAGCAGCGAGGGACAGGGCACAGATACGCAGTATTTT. Together with reference TRBV5-1 and TRBJ2-3, the CDR3 gives the full variable domain: KAGVTQTPRYLIKTRGQQVTLSCSPISGHRSVSWYQQTPGQGLQFLFEYFSETQRNKGNFPGRFSGRQFSNSRSEMNVSTLELGDSALYLCASSEGQGTDTQYFGPGTRLTVL.

The CDR3 region has the DNA TGCGCCAGCAGCGCCGGGCCCTCGAGGGAGGATGAGCAGTTCTTC. Translating it yields CASSAGPSREDEQFF. This chain uses TRBV5-1 with TRBJ2-1; D is possibly TRBD2 (6 bases). V shed 4 bases and J shed 8 bases, with 19 bases lying between them. Per the germline V gene, CDR1 is SGHRS and CDR2 is YFSETQ. There are 15 residues in the CDR3.

The rearrangement uses TRBV19 and TRBJ1-1; a possible D gene is TRBD1 (6 bases). Trimming removed 4 bases from V and 0 bases from J, with 12 bases in between. Germline V gene sequence: CDR1 LNHDA, CDR2 SQIVND (reference sequence). The CDR3 spans 15 residues. CDR3 sequence (DNA): TGTGCCAGTAGTACACAGGGAAGTGTGAACACTGAAGCTTTCTTT. Translation gives CASSTQGSVNTEAFF.

The chain has TRBV28 and TRBJ1-2; no clear D. Trimming took off 5 bases at V and 8 bases at J, with 12 bases between the two ends. The CDR3 has 12 residues. Germline lookup yields CDR1 MDHEN and CDR2 SYDVKM. Here the CDR3 reads CASSPGYNGYTF. The CDR3 nucleotides read TGTGCCAGCAGTCCCGGGTATAACGGCTACACCTTC.

The rearrangement links TRBV6-5 to TRBJ1-3; D is unclear. In germline, CDR1 is MNHEY, CDR2 SVGAGI. The V gene lost 6 bases and the J gene lost 0 bases, with 12 bases spanning the gap. This CDR3 contains 15 residues. CDR3 sequence: CASRPRYSSGNTIYF. The CDR3 nucleotides read TGTGCCAGCAGACCCCGATACAGCTCTGGAAACACCATATATTTT.